These T cell receptor beta chains were read from a single sample in a study of response to subunit inactivated influenza vaccine. MiXCR was run by TCRdb on the RT-PCR reads, yielding one entry per CDR3 protein. The table shows 650,000 to 800,000 distinct CDR3 sequences, with less than 20% occurring only once. This specimen was PBMCs from blood, taken about 5 days after vaccination. Every receptor here comes from a middle-aged man who received an inactivated influenza vaccine. CDR3s include the opening cysteine and the closing phenylalanine or tryptophan. A D gene is named only where the DNA matches it firmly. Only part of the rows carry a size: once, few, many, or a class if the clone is expanded.

cdr3_aa	cdr3_nt	v_call	j_call	clone_size	d_call
CASSLRQGDYEQYF	TGTGCCAGCAGTTTAAGGCAGGGGGACTACGAGCAGTACTTC	TRBV12-3/TRBV12-4	TRBJ2-7	few	TRBD1
CASRPGNKNIQYF	TGTGCCAGCCGCCCGGGGAACAAAAACATTCAGTACTTC	TRBV27	TRBJ2-4	.	.
CASSQEGTGFVGAFNEQFF	TGCGCCAGCAGCCAAGAGGGGACAGGGTTCGTTGGGGCCTTCAATGAGCAGTTCTTC	TRBV4-1	TRBJ2-1	.	TRBD1
CASSPGPRGGDEQFF	TGCGCCAGCAGCCCCGGGCCGCGGGGGGGAGATGAGCAGTTCTTC	TRBV4-1	TRBJ2-1	.	TRBD2
CASSRQGASSYEQYF	TGTGCCAGCAGCCGTCAGGGGGCCTCCTCCTACGAGCAGTACTTC	TRBV28	TRBJ2-7	few	TRBD1
CSVGLAGESEQYF	TGCAGCGTTGGACTAGCGGGAGAGAGCGAGCAGTACTTC	TRBV29-1	TRBJ2-7	many	TRBD2
CSAPSGGAGTDTQYF	TGCAGTGCTCCTAGCGGGGGGGCCGGCACAGATACGCAGTATTTT	TRBV20-1	TRBJ2-3	few	TRBD2
CASSYQGIYEQYF	TGTGCCAGCAGCTACCAGGGGATCTACGAGCAGTACTTC	TRBV5-6	TRBJ2-7	few	.
CASSELGQGANEQYF	TGTGCCAGCAGTGAACTGGGACAGGGGGCTAACGAGCAGTACTTC	TRBV25-1	TRBJ2-7	few	TRBD1
CASSPTTGRPGGDTQYF	TGTGCCAGCAGTCCGACTACGGGTCGCCCTGGAGGAGATACGCAGTATTTT	TRBV25-1	TRBJ2-3	.	.
CASSLAAVQETQYF	TGTGCCAGCAGCTTGGCGGCAGTCCAAGAGACCCAGTACTTC	TRBV5-1	TRBJ2-5	many	.
CSARDPQRAGDHQETQYF	TGCAGTGCTAGAGACCCCCAGCGAGCGGGGGATCATCAAGAGACCCAGTACTTC	TRBV20-1	TRBJ2-5	.	TRBD2
CASSPERTNTEAFF	TGTGCCAGCAGCCCTGAACGGACGAACACTGAAGCTTTCTTT	TRBV12-3/TRBV12-4	TRBJ1-1	.	.
CASSPDLADTQYF	TGTGCCAGCAGCCCGGATTTGGCAGATACGCAGTATTTT	TRBV5-6	TRBJ2-3	few	.
CASSSDPTDTQYF	TGTGCCAGCAGCTCGGATCCCACAGATACGCAGTATTTT	TRBV7-2	TRBJ2-3	many	.
CASSLTSGGLETQYF	TGTGCCAGCAGCTTGACTAGCGGGGGCCTAGAGACCCAGTACTTC	TRBV5-6	TRBJ2-5	.	TRBD2
CSAKDVSGRAYEQYF	TGCAGTGCTAAGGACGTTAGCGGGAGGGCCTACGAGCAGTACTTC	TRBV20-1	TRBJ2-7	.	TRBD2
CASSPPSRGPYEQYF	TGTGCCAGCAGCCCCCCCAGCAGGGGGCCTTACGAGCAGTACTTC	TRBV14	TRBJ2-7	.	TRBD1
CAISGTEQETQYF	TGTGCCATCAGTGGGACAGAGCAAGAGACCCAGTACTTC	TRBV10-3	TRBJ2-5	many	.
CASSVGQPLEAFF	TGTGCCAGCAGTGTAGGACAGCCACTTGAAGCTTTCTTT	TRBV7-2	TRBJ1-1	.	.
CSVEGSFVVRLAGSRVGNEQFF	TGCAGCGTTGAGGGATCCTTTGTAGTGAGACTAGCGGGAAGTCGGGTGGGAAATGAGCAGTTCTTC	TRBV29-1	TRBJ2-1	.	TRBD2
CSAATGTVTGELFF	TGCAGTGCTGCTACCGGGACAGTCACCGGGGAGCTGTTTTTT	TRBV20-1	TRBJ2-2	.	TRBD1
CASSVAGSNYGYTF	TGTGCCAGCAGCGTAGCAGGCAGCAACTATGGCTACACCTTC	TRBV9	TRBJ1-2	many	.
CAASGLDTGELFF	TGTGCCGCCTCAGGGCTAGACACCGGGGAGCTGTTTTTT	TRBV2	TRBJ2-2	.	.
CAISESPGGQDEQYF	TGTGCCATCAGTGAGTCCCCAGGGGGGCAGGACGAGCAGTACTTC	TRBV10-3	TRBJ2-7	.	.
CASSVGAGELPYEQYF	TGTGCCAGCAGCGTAGGAGCGGGGGAGCTTCCCTACGAGCAGTACTTC	TRBV9	TRBJ2-7	few	TRBD2
CASSKRQDANYGYTF	TGTGCCAGCAGCAAAAGACAGGACGCTAACTATGGCTACACCTTC	TRBV5-5	TRBJ1-2	.	.
CASSLRQGNEQFF	TGTGCCAGCAGCTTGAGACAGGGCAATGAGCAGTTCTTC	TRBV7-2	TRBJ2-1	many	TRBD1
CASDIPPSGSNEQFF	TGTGCCAGCGACATCCCCCCCAGCGGGAGCAATGAGCAGTTCTTC	TRBV7-9	TRBJ2-1	.	TRBD2
CSVVSGFGYTF	TGCAGTGTCGTTTCAGGGTTTGGCTACACCTTC	TRBV20-1	TRBJ1-2	.	.
CSATSQGGETQYF	TGCAGTGCTACCAGCCAGGGAGGCGAGACCCAGTACTTC	TRBV20-1	TRBJ2-5	.	.
CASSLVRVVHEQFF	TGCGCCAGCAGCTTGGTTAGGGTAGTGCATGAGCAGTTCTTC	TRBV5-1	TRBJ2-1	.	.
CSVATRLGQGPNNEQFF	TGCAGCGTTGCAACGCGTTTAGGGCAGGGGCCTAACAATGAGCAGTTCTTC	TRBV29-1	TRBJ2-1	many	.
CASSLDQGGSREQYF	TGTGCCAGCAGCTTAGATCAGGGGGGATCGAGGGAGCAGTACTTC	TRBV7-9	TRBJ2-7	few	.
CASSEVTAVFYEQYF	TGTGCCAGCAGTGAGGTGACAGCGGTTTTTTACGAGCAGTACTTC	TRBV6-1	TRBJ2-7	few	.
CATSDRDRGHYGYTF	TGTGCCACCAGTGACCGTGACAGGGGGCACTATGGCTACACCTTC	TRBV24-1	TRBJ1-2	few	TRBD1
CSASWGDEKLFF	TGCAGTGCTAGCTGGGGGGATGAAAAACTGTTTTTT	TRBV20-1	TRBJ1-4	.	.
CASSLWSGSNEQFF	TGTGCCAGCAGTTTGTGGAGTGGGAGCAATGAGCAGTTCTTC	TRBV12-3/TRBV12-4	TRBJ2-1	.	.
CASSQEPGDSTDTQYF	TGCGCCAGCAGCCAAGAACCCGGGGACAGCACAGATACGCAGTATTTT	TRBV4-3	TRBJ2-3	many	.
CASSQLQGGGQPQHF	TGCGCCAGCAGCCAATTACAGGGCGGGGGTCAGCCCCAGCATTTT	TRBV4-1	TRBJ1-5	.	.
CASSPRRQSYEQYF	TGTGCCAGCTCTCCACGGAGACAGAGCTACGAGCAGTACTTC	TRBV18	TRBJ2-7	.	.